The rows below give T cell receptor beta chains drawn from one sample of a study of human versus mouse CDR3 diversity and MHC coevolution. Data came from immunoSEQ multiplex PCR; TCRdb stores just in-frame clones and leaves some out. The profile shows tens of thousands of clones, around 93% of them singletons. Sequencing was done on a sample of naive CD4+ T cells from blood. The receptor source for this set is a person between 25 and 69 years old in good health. The CDR3 runs from the conserved cysteine through the conserved F or W. Fields, in order: J gene, V gene, CDR3 protein.

J gene: TRBJ1-1
V gene: TRBV5-4
CDR3 protein: CASSPGRENTEAFF

J gene: TRBJ2-2
V gene: TRBV6-5
CDR3 protein: CASTHSTANTGELFF

J gene: TRBJ2-7
V gene: TRBV7-2
CDR3 protein: CASSSTVLEQYF

J gene: TRBJ1-1
V gene: TRBV25-1
CDR3 protein: CASSAIGRASSTEAFF

J gene: TRBJ1-2
V gene: TRBV2
CDR3 protein: CASSLGGNYGYTF

J gene: TRBJ2-5
V gene: TRBV7-2
CDR3 protein: CASSLSRVETQYF

J gene: TRBJ1-2
V gene: TRBV9
CDR3 protein: CASSERAGTGAYGYTF

J gene: TRBJ2-3
V gene: TRBV5-1
CDR3 protein: CASSLSTGTGVADTQYF

J gene: TRBJ2-3
V gene: TRBV9
CDR3 protein: CASSVAGGPGTTTDTQYF

J gene: TRBJ2-1
V gene: TRBV5-1
CDR3 protein: CASSFVAGGDNEQFF

J gene: TRBJ1-3
V gene: TRBV5-6
CDR3 protein: CASSLTGPSGNTIYF

J gene: TRBJ1-1
V gene: TRBV18
CDR3 protein: CASSPRAVTEAFF

J gene: TRBJ2-2
V gene: TRBV7-3
CDR3 protein: CASSPGGVGELFF

J gene: TRBJ2-1
V gene: TRBV5-1
CDR3 protein: CASSLAGLLNNEQFF

J gene: TRBJ1-2
V gene: TRBV6-5
CDR3 protein: CASIGAGGLKGGYTF

J gene: TRBJ1-2
V gene: TRBV13
CDR3 protein: CASSLGQGDNDYGYTF

J gene: TRBJ2-1
V gene: TRBV9
CDR3 protein: CASRPSSGGGLNEQFF

J gene: TRBJ2-7
V gene: TRBV7-3
CDR3 protein: CASSNGQTYEQYF

J gene: TRBJ1-2
V gene: TRBV7-8
CDR3 protein: CASSSPSDSFGYTF

J gene: TRBJ2-1
V gene: TRBV27
CDR3 protein: CASSLLLAGVYNEQFF

J gene: TRBJ2-2
V gene: TRBV6-4
CDR3 protein: CASFPRGTGELFF

J gene: TRBJ2-4
V gene: TRBV7-9
CDR3 protein: CASSWQGADIQYF

J gene: TRBJ2-5
V gene: TRBV7-9
CDR3 protein: CASSFGLAGILRETQYF

J gene: TRBJ2-1
V gene: TRBV4-2
CDR3 protein: CASSLGGGREGFNEQFF

J gene: TRBJ1-3
V gene: TRBV6-6
CDR3 protein: CASSTGGQGNTIYF

J gene: TRBJ1-2
V gene: TRBV6-5
CDR3 protein: CASGQGFGYGYTF

J gene: TRBJ1-6
V gene: TRBV9
CDR3 protein: CASTYGGGATSPLHF

J gene: TRBJ1-3
V gene: TRBV15
CDR3 protein: CATSREAGGSGNTIYF

J gene: TRBJ1-4
V gene: TRBV2
CDR3 protein: CASRYTATNEKLFF

J gene: TRBJ1-1
V gene: TRBV5-8
CDR3 protein: CASTPPRNTEAFF

J gene: TRBJ2-1
V gene: TRBV6-1
CDR3 protein: CASSERPRDNEQFF

J gene: TRBJ2-7
V gene: TRBV5-4
CDR3 protein: CASSLEREAYEQYF

J gene: TRBJ2-7
V gene: TRBV2
CDR3 protein: CASGWSGTGASGTFYEQYF

J gene: TRBJ2-1
V gene: TRBV19
CDR3 protein: CASSIVPGDPYNEQFF

J gene: TRBJ2-7
V gene: TRBV5-5
CDR3 protein: CASSLRGGSGDYEQYF

J gene: TRBJ1-2
V gene: TRBV4-1
CDR3 protein: CASSQVGTGDGYTF